The 18 T cell receptor beta chains listed next were all sequenced from one sample in a study of persistence of HIV-infected CD4 T cells. Sequencing used immunoSEQ version 4 in survey mode. Profiled with immunoSEQ multiplex PCR; TCRdb holds only in-frame clones, not every one. This table has over 60,000 clones, under 80% appearing once. An overlapping HIV-1 Gag peptide pool stimulated these cells at 1 ug/peptide/mL. Sorted nonresponding memory CD4+ T cells were CD40L-negative, CD69-negative, CD45RO-high. Which antigens these TCRs recognize remains unknown. Material: CD4+ T cells sorted from PBMCs after roughly 17-hour stimulation, obtained from a patient who received antiretroviral therapy. The receptors derive from an adult man with HIV who was CMV-seropositive.

Here the CDR3 DNA reads TGTGCCAGCAGCCAACCGGGACAGCGAAAAGGGATCCAAGAGACCCAGTACTTC. Its protein is CASSQPGQRKGIQETQYF. The gene calls are TRBV14 and TRBJ2-5, with 7 bases aligning to TRBD1. The CDR3 totals 18 residues. With 2 bases clipped from V and 1 base from J, the junction kept 13 bases outside the gene matches. The germline V gene encodes CDR1 SGHDN and CDR2 FVKESK.

The gene calls are TRBV2 and TRBJ1-2, with 8 bases identical to TRBD1. The trim removed 6 bases at V and 4 bases at J, leaving 7 bases unmatched. The CDR3 extends over 14 amino acids. Germline assignment: CDR1 SNHLY and CDR2 FYNNEI. This CDR3 reads CASRPGQAVYGYTF. The CDR3 DNA reads TGTGCCAGCAGGCCGGGACAGGCCGTCTATGGCTACACCTTC.

This clone has a handful of counts. This chain links TRBV6-2 or TRBV6-3 with TRBJ2-7; no firm D call. This CDR3 contains 12 residues. Germline V gene lookup returns CDR1 MNHEY and CDR2 SVGEGT. Trimming stripped 0 bases from V and 10 bases from J, with 10 bases between. The CDR3 region is CASSYSFGFQYF. CDR3 coding DNA: TGTGCCAGCAGTTACTCTTTCGGCTTCCAGTACTTC.

This clone has more than one count but fewer than ten. The V call is TRBV25-1, the J call TRBJ1-6; possibly TRBD1 for D (5 bases). There are 15 residues in the CDR3. Germline CDR1 reads MGHDK; CDR2 reads SYGVNS. Between the trimmed V and J ends, which lost 1 base and 8 bases, there was a span of 12 bases. The CDR3 here is CASSESLWGDSPLHF. The CDR3 DNA reads as TGTGCCAGCAGTGAATCCCTCTGGGGGGATTCACCCCTCCACTTT.

This clone was found once. J is TRBJ2-3 and V is TRBV7-2; D is perhaps TRBD1 or TRBD2 (6 bases each). CDR1 and CDR2 (germline): SGHTA, FQGNSA. This CDR3 has 17 amino acids. V was trimmed by 1 base and J by 1 base, leaving 15 bases between them. The DNA for the CDR3 is TGTGCCAGCAGCTTAGGAGCCAGGGGAGGCGGCACAGATACGCAGTATTTT. Amino acid sequence: CASSLGARGGGTDTQYF.

The V call is TRBV5-4, the J call TRBJ1-2; the D is unclear. The length of the CDR3 is 13 residues. Trimming took off 2 bases at V and 0 bases at J, with 5 bases between the two ends. Per the germline V gene, CDR1 is SGHNT and CDR2 is YYREEE (reference sequence). The CDR3 loop is CASSLRANYGYTF. CDR3 coding DNA: TGTGCCAGCAGCTTAAGAGCTAACTATGGCTACACCTTC. Full variable domain (missing parts from reference TRBV5-4 and TRBJ1-2): ETGVTQSPTHLIKTRGQQVTLRCSSQSGHNTVSWYQQALGQGPQFIFQYYREEENGRGNFPPRFSGLQFPNYSSELNVNALELDDSALYLCASSLRANYGYTFGSGTRLTVV.

This clone was seen once. The V call is TRBV28, the J call TRBJ1-2, with 7 bases identical to TRBD1. J was trimmed by 8 bases and V by 5 bases; bases with no gene match: 8. Germline V gene data show CDR1 as MDHEN and CDR2 as SYDVKM. The CDR3 spans 13 residues. This chain's CDR3 is CASSEGAAGGYTF. The CDR3 coding sequence is TGTGCCAGCAGTGAGGGGGCGGCCGGGGGCTACACCTTC.

The genes are TRBV28 and TRBJ2-1; 9 bases agree with TRBD1. CDR3 length: 16 amino acids. Germline values: CDR1 MDHEN, CDR2 SYDVKM. Germline trimming cut 10 bases from V and 6 bases from J; bases unmatched to any gene: 16. The CDR3 spells CAIRPPGQGLFNEQFF. DNA of the CDR3: TGTGCCATCAGACCTCCGGGACAGGGCCTGTTCAATGAGCAGTTCTTC. The full variable domain, in which reference TRBV28 and TRBJ2-1 provide the parts outside the CDR3, is DVKVTQSSRYLVKRTGEKVFLECVQDMDHENMFWYRQDPGLGLRLIYFSYDVKMKEKGDIPEGYSVSREKKERFSLILESASTNQTSMYLCAIRPPGQGLFNEQFFGPGTRLTVL.

The V call is TRBV6-4, the J call TRBJ1-1; D is unclear. V lost 0 bases and J 10 bases, leaving 9 bases between the germline ends. The germline V gene has CDR1 MRHNA and CDR2 SNTAGT. The CDR3 spans 12 residues. Written as DNA, the CDR3 is TGTGCCAGCAGTGACTCCTTAGGTAGAGCTTTCTTT. It translates to CASSDSLGRAFF.

The DNA of the CDR3 is TGCGCCAGCAGCTACACAGGGGGAATGGGCTATGGCTACACCTTC. Its translation: CASSYTGGMGYGYTF. V is TRBV5-1 and J is TRBJ1-2; TRBD1 matches 8 bases. CDR1 and CDR2 from the germline V gene are SGHRS and YFSETQ. This CDR3 is 15 amino acids long. Trimming took 3 bases from V and 4 from J; bases not matched to a gene: 8. Full variable domain (remainder filled in from reference TRBV5-1 and TRBJ1-2): KAGVTQTPRYLIKTRGQQVTLSCSPISGHRSVSWYQQTPGQGLQFLFEYFSETQRNKGNFPGRFSGRQFSNSRSEMNVSTLELGDSALYLCASSYTGGMGYGYTFGSGTRLTVV.

This chain links TRBV19 with TRBJ2-2, with D unclear. This CDR3 contains 11 residues. From germline, CDR1 is LNHDA and CDR2 SQIVND (reference sequence). V was pared by 5 bases and J by 5 bases, with 3 bases between. CDR3 sequence (DNA): TGTGCCAGTAGTCCAACCGGGGAGCTGTTTTTT. It specifies CASSPTGELFF.

The chain carries TRBV6-5 and TRBJ1-5, with 8 bases aligning to TRBD1. After removal of 4 bases from V and 1 base from J, the junction contained 6 bases not matched to a gene. The CDR3 has 16 residues. Germline V gene sequence: CDR1 MNHEY, CDR2 SVGAGI. The CDR3 here is CASSFSGTGSNQPQHF. The CDR3 bases are TGTGCCAGCAGTTTCTCCGGGACAGGAAGCAATCAGCCCCAGCATTTT.

This chain links TRBV2 with TRBJ1-1; D gene ambiguous. V lost 6 bases and J 8 bases, leaving 13 bases between the germline ends. The germline CDR1 and CDR2 sequences are SNHLY and FYNNEI. The CDR3 loop spans 12 amino acids. The CDR3 is CASSPGRREAFF. CDR3 DNA: TGTGCCAGCAGCCCAGGCCGTCGGGAAGCTTTCTTT. The whole variable domain, remainder taken from reference TRBV2 and TRBJ1-1, is EPEVTQTPSHQVTQMGQEVILRCVPISNHLYFYWYRQILGQKVEFLVSFYNNEISEKSEIFDDQFSVERPDGSNFTLKIRSTKLEDSAMYFCASSPGRREAFFGQGTRLTVV.

The chain is built from TRBV2 and TRBJ1-2, with 8 nucleotides matching TRBD1. Germline trimming cut 6 bases from V and 2 bases from J; bases unmatched to any gene: 5. The CDR3 contains 14 residues. Germline V gene data show CDR1 as SNHLY and CDR2 as FYNNEI. The CDR3 sequence is CASRARTGNYGYTF. CDR3 nucleotides: TGTGCCAGCAGGGCACGGACAGGGAACTATGGCTACACCTTC. The variable domain in full, completed from reference TRBV2 and TRBJ1-2, reads EPEVTQTPSHQVTQMGQEVILRCVPISNHLYFYWYRQILGQKVEFLVSFYNNEISEKSEIFDDQFSVERPDGSNFTLKIRSTKLEDSAMYFCASRARTGNYGYTFGSGTRLTVV.

V gene TRBV12-3 or TRBV12-4 combines with J gene TRBJ2-7; D ambiguous. The CDR3 has 12 residues. Trimming pared 6 bases from V and 0 bases from J, leaving 6 bases between. The CDR3 reads CASRRSSYEQYF. The CDR3 region has the DNA TGTGCCAGCAGACGGAGCTCCTACGAGCAGTACTTC.

A few counts support this clone. The chain uses TRBV2 and TRBJ2-2; 7 nucleotides line up with TRBD1. The ends lost 6 bases at V and 4 bases at J; junction bases unmatched: 8. Germline V lookup: CDR1 SNHLY, CDR2 FYNNEI. The CDR3 consists of 15 residues. The DNA for the CDR3 is TGTGCCAGCAGCCCCGACAGGGCCGGCACCGGGGAGCTGTTTTTT. Its translation: CASSPDRAGTGELFF.

This clone was seen a single time. This rearrangement joins TRBV6-5 to TRBJ1-6; D not resolved. The CDR3 consists of 14 residues. V dropped 6 bases and J dropped 8 bases, with 14 bases sitting between them. CDR1 MNHEY and CDR2 SVGAGI come from the germline V gene. In DNA form, the CDR3 reads TGTGCCAGCAGAAACCCGGGGTTATATTCACCCCTCCACTTT. It yields the protein CASRNPGLYSPLHF.

This chain uses TRBV12-3 or TRBV12-4 with TRBJ1-2, with unresolved D. V shed 3 bases and J shed 5 bases, with 10 bases lying between them. The CDR3 sequence is 13 residues long. CDR3 nucleotides: TGTGCCAGCAGTTTTGGGCAGCTATATGGCTACACCTTC. Translating gives CASSFGQLYGYTF.